A single sample is the source of the 13 T cell receptor beta chains below, sequenced in a study of T cell repertoires in aging, cancer and after chemotherapy. TRB rearrangements spanning V, D and J were amplified using mixed TRB-A/B primers. TCRdb re-called the multiplex PCR reads through MiXCR, storing one row per CDR3 protein. Of around 1,300 distinct CDR3 sequences listed, approximately 48% are singletons. Peripheral blood genomic DNA, not sorted cells or RNA, was the template. What was sequenced was blood. Receptors were obtained from a human donor with a blood cancer.

A single count supports this clonotype. The V gene is TRBV29-1, the J gene TRBJ2-5; 7 bases align to TRBD2. Germline CDR1 SQVTM, CDR2 ANQGSEA. The CDR3 sequence is 12 residues long. After removal of 7 bases from V and 5 bases from J, the junction contained 7 bases not matched to a gene. CDR3 residues: CSAREEGETQYF. CDR3 in DNA: TGCAGCGCACGGGAGGAGGGGGAGACCCAGTACTTC. The full variable domain, in which reference TRBV29-1 and TRBJ2-5 provide the parts outside the CDR3, is SAVISQKPSRDICQRGTSLTIQCQVDSQVTMMFWYRQQPGQSLTLIATANQGSEATYESGFVIDKFPISRPNLTFSTLTVSNMSPEDSSIYLCSAREEGETQYFGPGTRLLVL.

The gene calls are TRBV2 and TRBJ2-3, with D perhaps matching TRBD1 or TRBD2 (5 bases each). CDR1 is SNHLY and CDR2 is FYNNEI in the germline V gene. This CDR3 is 15 amino acids long. With 5 bases removed from V and 4 bases from J, the gap between germline ends came to 16 bases. Written as DNA, the CDR3 is TGTGCCAGCAGTCTCCCTAGGCGAGGGGCAGATACGCAGTATTTT. This encodes CASSLPRRGADTQYF.

This chain uses TRBV19 with TRBJ2-7; 10 nucleotides align to TRBD1. The CDR3 spans 14 residues. Germline lookup yields CDR1 LNHDA and CDR2 SQIVND (reference sequence). Trimming took 9 bases from V and 6 from J; bases not matched to a gene: 11. Here the CDR3 reads CASSPGTGAREQYF. The CDR3 bases are TGTGCCAGCAGCCCCGGGACAGGGGCACGCGAGCAGTACTTC.

The V call is TRBV20-1, the J call TRBJ2-3; 12 nucleotides line up with TRBD2. Germline loops: CDR1 DFQATT, CDR2 SNEGSKA (reference sequence). CDR3 length equals 14 residues. J lost 7 bases, V lost 3 bases, and 5 bases had no gene match. CDR3 DNA sequence: TGCAGTGCTAGCCTGACTAGCGGGAGCTATACGCAGTATTTT. It specifies CSASLTSGSYTQYF.

By proportion, this clonotype is medium-sized. The chain links TRBV6-2 or TRBV6-3 to TRBJ2-3; 12 bases are shared with TRBD2. Germline assignment: CDR1 MNHEY and CDR2 SVGEGT. This CDR3 has 16 residues. The trim removed 5 bases at V and 2 bases at J, leaving 5 bases unmatched. CDR3 DNA sequence: TGTGCCAGCAGTCTAGCGGGGGGGGCCCCCACAGATACGCAGTATTTT. This codes for CASSLAGGAPTDTQYF.

J is TRBJ2-3 and V is TRBV6-6; D is possibly TRBD1 (6 bases). The CDR3 is made up of 15 amino acids. V was clipped by 8 bases and J by 0 bases, with 15 bases between them. Germline-derived CDR1 and CDR2 are MNHNY and SVGAGI (reference sequence). This CDR3 is CASSPLRGSTDTQYF. For the CDR3, the DNA is TGTGCCAGCTCACCTCTCAGGGGCAGCACAGATACGCAGTATTTT.

V is TRBV7-2 and J is TRBJ2-3; 7 nucleotides align to TRBD2. V gave up 3 bases and J gave up 3 bases; unmatched junction bases: 3. Germline lookup yields CDR1 SGHTA and CDR2 FQGNSA. The CDR3 sequence is 14 residues long. The CDR3 sequence is CASSLAGVTDTQYF. CDR3 DNA: TGTGCCAGCAGCTTGGCGGGAGTAACAGATACGCAGTATTTT.

In its sample, this clonotype is medium-sized. The V call is TRBV5-1, the J call TRBJ2-7, with a tentative D call TRBD2 (6 bases). Germline assignment: CDR1 SGHRS and CDR2 YFSETQ. Trimming shortened V by 0 bases and J by 1 base, and 14 bases separated the two germline ends. This CDR3 comprises 16 residues. This CDR3 reads CASSLAGTATSYEQYF. The CDR3, as DNA: TGCGCCAGCAGCTTGGCCGGGACTGCCACATCCTACGAGCAGTACTTC.

This rearrangement joins TRBV28 to TRBJ2-7, with TRBD1 identical over 8 bases. V dropped 11 bases and J dropped 0; count of bases not matched to a gene: 12. CDR3 length equals 15 residues. Germline CDR1 and CDR2: MDHEN and SYDVKM. The CDR3 sequence: CASARYRGSSYEQYF. The CDR3 DNA sequence: TGTGCCTCCGCCCGATACAGGGGGAGCTCCTACGAGCAGTACTTC. Full variable domain (outside the CDR3, taken from reference TRBV28 and TRBJ2-7): DVKVTQSSRYLVKRTGEKVFLECVQDMDHENMFWYRQDPGLGLRLIYFSYDVKMKEKGDIPEGYSVSREKKERFSLILESASTNQTSMYLCASARYRGSSYEQYFGPGTRLTVT.

Sample share makes this clonotype medium-sized. The chain combines TRBV20-1 with TRBJ2-3; 12 bases line up with TRBD2. CDR3 length: 15 amino acids. Germline loops: CDR1 DFQATT, CDR2 SNEGSKA (reference sequence). With V trimmed by 3 bases and J by 3 bases, 4 bases remained unmatched. CDR3 DNA sequence: TGCAGTGCTAGCCTGACTAGCGGGAGAACAGATACGCAGTATTTT. Translating it yields CSASLTSGRTDTQYF.

The chain carries TRBV5-6 and TRBJ2-1, with 12 bases matching TRBD2. With V trimmed by 3 bases and J by 5 bases, 6 bases remained unmatched. Germline V CDR1 and CDR2: SGHDT, YYEEEE. The CDR3 runs to 16 residues. The CDR3 sequence: CASSYSSGGEDNEQFF. The CDR3 nucleotides are TGTGCCAGCAGCTACTCTAGCGGGGGGGAAGACAATGAGCAGTTCTTC.

The count of this clonotype is one. This chain joins TRBV30 and TRBJ2-1; TRBD1 agrees at 7 bases. This CDR3 has 13 amino acids. V was clipped by 4 bases and J by 7 bases; unmatched bases: 7. Germline assignment: CDR1 GTSNPN and CDR2 SVGIG (reference sequence). CDR3 amino acids: CAWKATGVNEQFF. The CDR3 DNA follows: TGTGCCTGGAAGGCAACAGGGGTGAATGAGCAGTTCTTC.

The V and J genes are TRBV27 and TRBJ1-5; a possible D gene is TRBD1 (5 bases). Trimming stripped 8 bases from V and 3 bases from J, with 11 bases between. The germline V gene encodes CDR1 MNHEY and CDR2 SMNVEV (reference sequence). The CDR3 has 13 residues. CDR3 nucleotide sequence: TGTGCCAGCCGACAGCTCTTCAATCAGCCCCAGCATTTT. It yields the protein CASRQLFNQPQHF.